This TCR beta chain was observed in a study of post-analysis software for immune sequencing data. Sequencing libraries made from TCR beta cDNA carried unique molecular identifiers. When roughly 0.9 to 10 million T cells were used, they gave roughly 490,000 cDNA molecules. MiXCR was run by TCRdb on the PCR reads, yielding one entry per CDR3 protein. The sample holds roughly 670,000 distinct CDR3 sequences, around 64% seen once. This clonotype has only one observation. Antigen specificity is unknown. The CDR3 is 15 amino acids. J gave up 5 bases and V 5 bases, and 6 bases lay outside the gene matches. Germline CDR1 is MNHEY and CDR2 is SVGAGI. Findings and limits, study-wide: Patients had higher frequencies than controls of five or six TRBV segments, including TRBV5-6, TRBV5-1 and TRBV20-1.

This sequence was found in a girl aged 2 to 10 with multiple sclerosis. Sequenced: blood. The chain has TRBV6-5 and TRBJ2-3, with 11 bases that match TRBD2. CDR3 bases: TGTGCCAGCAGTCCAAGACTAGCGGGGTTAGATACGCAGTATTTT. Protein product: CASSPRLAGLDTQYF.